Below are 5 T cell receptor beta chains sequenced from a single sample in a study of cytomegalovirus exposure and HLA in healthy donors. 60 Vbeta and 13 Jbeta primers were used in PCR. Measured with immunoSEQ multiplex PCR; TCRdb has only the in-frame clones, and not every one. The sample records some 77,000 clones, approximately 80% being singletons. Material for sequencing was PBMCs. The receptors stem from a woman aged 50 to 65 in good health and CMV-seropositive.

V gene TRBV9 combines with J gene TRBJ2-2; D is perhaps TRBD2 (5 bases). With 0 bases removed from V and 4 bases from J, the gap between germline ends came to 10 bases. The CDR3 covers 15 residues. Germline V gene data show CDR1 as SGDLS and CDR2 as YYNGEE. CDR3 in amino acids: CASSVGSSPTGELFF. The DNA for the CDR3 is TGTGCCAGCAGCGTAGGTTCTAGCCCCACCGGGGAGCTGTTTTTT.

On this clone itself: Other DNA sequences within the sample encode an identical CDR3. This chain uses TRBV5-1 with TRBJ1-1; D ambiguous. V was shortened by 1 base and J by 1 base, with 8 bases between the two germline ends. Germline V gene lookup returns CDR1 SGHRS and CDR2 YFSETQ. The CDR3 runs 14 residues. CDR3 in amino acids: CASSLWAGNTEAFF. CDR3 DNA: TGCGCCAGCAGCTTGTGGGCGGGGAACACTGAAGCTTTCTTT.

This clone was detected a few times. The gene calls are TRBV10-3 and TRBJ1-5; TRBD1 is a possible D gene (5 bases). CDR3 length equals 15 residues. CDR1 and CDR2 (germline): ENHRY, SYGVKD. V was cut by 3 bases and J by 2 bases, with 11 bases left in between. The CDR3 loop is CAISEWGQGNQPQHF. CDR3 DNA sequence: TGTGCCATCAGTGAATGGGGCCAGGGCAATCAGCCCCAGCATTTT.

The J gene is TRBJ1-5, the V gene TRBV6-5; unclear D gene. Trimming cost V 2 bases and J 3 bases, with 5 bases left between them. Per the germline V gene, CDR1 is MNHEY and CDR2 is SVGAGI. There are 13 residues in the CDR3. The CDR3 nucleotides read TGTGCCAGCAGTTACAGCTACAATCAGCCCCAGCATTTT. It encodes CASSYSYNQPQHF.

The CDR3 loop is CASSLAPGTPEYF. CDR3 coding DNA: TGTGCCAGCAGCTTAGCACCGGGAACACCCGAGTACTTC. The V call is TRBV7-9, the J call TRBJ2-5; possibly TRBD2 for D (5 bases). Germline V lookup: CDR1 SEHNR, CDR2 FQNEAQ (reference sequence). With 0 bases removed from V and 12 bases from J, the gap between germline ends came to 14 bases. The CDR3 is made up of 13 amino acids.